The 26 T cell receptor beta chains listed next were all sequenced from one sample in a study of cytomegalovirus exposure and HLA in healthy donors (dated by TCRdb to 2016 to 2017). Library preparation employed the immunoSEQ multiplex PCR assay. For the multiplex PCR, a mixture combining 60 forward primers for TCR Vbeta segments and 13 reverse primers for TCR Jbeta segments was used. The clones in this table, taken by TCRdb from immuneACCESS, are in-frame only. Not every clone is retained; where verified, under half of the shortfall comes from an unresolved V gene, and the cause of the rest is unknown. Counted in this sample were around 150,000 clones; over 75% of them appeared once. In total, the top ten clones hold approximately 1.8% of the sample. The specimen was PBMCs. These receptor sequences come from a human donor in good health.

The chain links TRBV19 to TRBJ1-2; the match to TRBD1 covers 8 bases. This CDR3 comprises 15 residues. With 3 bases clipped from V and 4 bases from J, the junction kept 7 bases outside the gene matches. From germline, CDR1 is LNHDA and CDR2 SQIVND (reference sequence). CDR3 amino acids: CASSIGQGGGYGYTF. The CDR3 bases are TGTGCCAGTAGTATTGGACAGGGAGGAGGCTATGGCTACACCTTC.

CDR3 loop: CASSSGGQTYEQYF. For the CDR3, the DNA is TGTGCCAGCAGTTCTGGGGGACAGACCTACGAGCAGTACTTC. The chain combines TRBV6-5 with TRBJ2-5; TRBD1 aligns across 7 bases. The DNA end favors TRBJ2-7, so the J call may be wrong. This CDR3 has 14 residues. Germline CDR1 MNHEY, CDR2 SVGAGI.

This chain joins TRBV7-8 and TRBJ1-2, with D possibly matching TRBD1 (6 bases). Looked up from germline, CDR1 is SGHVS and CDR2 is FQNEAQ. The CDR3 covers 17 residues. Trimming took 2 bases from V and 2 from J, leaving 18 bases between them. The CDR3 reads CASSLQNVQGLNYGYTF. CDR3 bases: TGTGCCAGCAGCTTACAGAACGTACAGGGTCTAAACTATGGCTACACCTTC. Variable domain in full (rest from reference TRBV7-8 and TRBJ1-2): GAGVSQSPRYKVAKRGQDVALRCDPISGHVSLFWYQQALGQGPEFLTYFQNEAQLDKSGLPSDRFFAERPEGSVSTLKIQRTQQEDSAVYLCASSLQNVQGLNYGYTFGSGTRLTVV.

The rearrangement links TRBV10-2 to TRBJ1-1; weak D call: TRBD1 (6 bases). CDR1 WSHSY and CDR2 SAAADI come from the germline V gene. Deletions cut 4 bases from V and 3 bases from J, with 18 bases between. The CDR3 runs 16 residues. The CDR3 nucleotides read TGCGCCAGCAGTGTCGGCAGAACCCCAGGGGACACTGAAGCTTTCTTT. Translated: CASSVGRTPGDTEAFF.

This clone was picked up one time. V gene TRBV19 combines with J gene TRBJ2-2, with 8 bases lining up with TRBD2. Per germline, CDR1 LNHDA and CDR2 SQIVND (reference sequence). J lost 7 bases, V lost 5 bases, and 9 bases had no gene match. The CDR3 consists of 15 residues. The CDR3 nucleotides are TGTGCCAGTAGTCTGCGGGGGGCGAGGAGCGGGGAGCTGTTTTTT. Translated, it gives CASSLRGARSGELFF.

The rearrangement joins TRBV4-3 to TRBJ2-2, with 7 bases matching TRBD2. Per germline, CDR1 LGHNA and CDR2 YSLEER. CDR3 length: 18 amino acids. V lost 0 bases, J lost 3 bases, and 10 bases stayed unmatched. The CDR3 sequence is CASSQEIRRGTYTGELFF. The CDR3 nucleotides read TGCGCCAGCAGCCAAGAAATCCGGCGGGGGACTTACACCGGGGAGCTGTTTTTT.

The chain is built from TRBV9 and TRBJ1-4, with 7 bases that match TRBD1. With V trimmed by 0 bases and J by 5 bases, 4 bases remained unmatched. CDR1 and CDR2 from the germline V gene are SGDLS and YYNGEE. This CDR3 comprises 15 residues. CDR3 amino acids: CASSVGVTGNEKLFF. In nucleotides, the CDR3 is TGTGCCAGCAGCGTAGGGGTGACAGGGAATGAAAAACTGTTTTTT.

This chain uses TRBV5-4 with TRBJ1-3, with a possible D match to TRBD1 (6 bases). The germline V gene encodes CDR1 SGHNT and CDR2 YYREEE (reference sequence). Trimming removed 0 bases at V and 4 bases at J, with 8 bases between. The CDR3 has 14 residues. The CDR3 spells CASSLAQGGNTIYF. In DNA form, the CDR3 reads TGTGCCAGCAGCTTGGCACAGGGAGGAAACACCATATATTTT.

This clone turned up a few times. This chain uses TRBV7-9 with TRBJ1-2; no definite D call. This CDR3 contains 15 residues. Germline assignment: CDR1 SEHNR and CDR2 FQNEAQ (reference sequence). V dropped 1 base and J dropped 7 bases, with 16 bases sitting between them. The CDR3 DNA reads TGTGCCAGCAGCTTAGATAGCGCAGCGAGGACTGGCTACACCTTC. Translating it yields CASSLDSAARTGYTF.

The genes are TRBV7-3 and TRBJ2-1, with 12 bases matching TRBD2. Germline CDR1 reads SGHTA; CDR2 reads FQGTGA. Losses at the gene ends were 6 bases for V and 8 bases for J; bases not matched to a gene: 8. This CDR3 contains 15 residues. CDR3 residues: CASRETSGGFYEQFF. The CDR3 bases are TGTGCCAGCAGGGAGACTAGCGGGGGATTTTATGAGCAGTTCTTC. Supplemented by reference TRBV7-3 and TRBJ2-1, the full variable domain reads GAGVSQTPSNKVTEKGKYVELRCDPISGHTALYWYRQSLGQGPEFLIYFQGTGAADDSGLPNDRFFAVRPEGSVSTLKIQRTERGDSAVYLCASRETSGGFYEQFFGPGTRLTVL.

Turning to this clone: Other DNA sequences in this sample translate to the same CDR3. This chain joins TRBV12-5 and TRBJ2-5; perhaps TRBD2 as D (6 bases). The CDR3 is 14 residues long. The ends were cut back, 1 base at V and 2 bases at J, with 8 bases in the middle. Germline assignment: CDR1 LGHNT and CDR2 FRNRAP. The chain's CDR3 is CASGLGLDQETQYF. The CDR3 bases are TGTGCTAGTGGTTTGGGACTAGATCAAGAGACCCAGTACTTC.

V gene TRBV4-1 combines with J gene TRBJ2-5; 11 nucleotides align to TRBD2. With V trimmed by 4 bases and J by 1 base, 5 bases remained unmatched. This CDR3 is built from 16 residues. In germline, CDR1 is MGHRA, CDR2 YSYEKL. The CDR3 DNA reads as TGCGCCAGCAGCCCCCGACTAGCGGGGTTCCAAGAGACCCAGTACTTC. As protein: CASSPRLAGFQETQYF.

V gene TRBV7-2 combines with J gene TRBJ2-6; D not certain. Trimming pared 0 bases from V and 0 bases from J, leaving 9 bases between. The CDR3 contains 17 residues. Germline loops: CDR1 SGHTA, CDR2 FQGNSA. The CDR3 DNA sequence: TGTGCCAGCAGCTTAGCCAGGATTAACTCTGGGGCCAACGTCCTGACTTTC. Translating it yields CASSLARINSGANVLTF.

The chain joins TRBV5-4 to TRBJ2-2; D may be TRBD2 (5 bases). This CDR3 is 14 amino acids long. Germline assignment: CDR1 SGHNT and CDR2 YYREEE (reference sequence). Trimming cost V 1 base and J 2 bases, with 6 bases left between them. This chain's CDR3 is CASSLWTNTGELFF. As DNA, the CDR3 is TGTGCCAGCAGCTTGTGGACTAACACCGGGGAGCTGTTTTTT.

V and J are TRBV5-4 and TRBJ2-5; possibly TRBD1 for D (5 bases). V lost 4 bases to trimming and J lost 3 bases, with 22 bases between them. This CDR3 contains 17 residues. CDR1 is SGHNT, CDR2 YYREEE, per germline (reference sequence). CDR3 nucleotide sequence: TGTGCCAGCAGCGACGAGGAATACCACCAGGGAAAAGAGACCCAGTACTTC. Translating gives CASSDEEYHQGKETQYF.

V is TRBV7-6 and J is TRBJ2-2; 8 bases agree with TRBD2. The CDR3 loop spans 16 amino acids. The V gene end was trimmed by 3 bases and the J gene end by 7 bases; junction bases not matched to a gene: 10. CDR1 is SGHVS and CDR2 is FNYEAQ in the germline V gene. In DNA form, the CDR3 reads TGTGCCAGCAGCTTTTTCTTAGCGGGGCGCGGCGGGGAGCTGTTTTTT. Its protein product is CASSFFLAGRGGELFF.

The chain combines TRBV5-1 with TRBJ1-2; D is perhaps TRBD1 (6 bases). This CDR3 is 14 amino acids long. V shed 4 bases and J shed 4 bases, with 14 bases lying between them. Germline V gene lookup returns CDR1 SGHRS and CDR2 YFSETQ. The CDR3 region has the DNA TGCGCCAGCAGCCCGGTCACAGGGTTCTATGGCTACACCTTC. Translated: CASSPVTGFYGYTF.

CDR3 loop: CASSQPPGRVNTGELFF. Written as DNA, the CDR3 is TGCGCCAGCAGCCAACCCCCAGGGAGGGTTAACACCGGGGAGCTGTTTTTT. The genes are TRBV4-3 and TRBJ2-2; 7 bases map to TRBD2. With 2 bases clipped from V and 2 bases from J, the junction kept 8 bases outside the gene matches. The CDR3 consists of 17 residues. Germline CDR1 LGHNA, CDR2 YSLEER.

The CDR3 nucleotides read TGTGCCAGTAGTATAACCAGGGGAAGCAATCAGCCCCAGCATTTT. It specifies CASSITRGSNQPQHF. The genes are TRBV19 and TRBJ1-5; TRBD1 might be the D (6 bases). The CDR3 is made up of 15 amino acids. The V and J ends lost 2 bases and 1 base respectively, with 9 bases between them. From germline, CDR1 is LNHDA and CDR2 SQIVND (reference sequence).

V usage is TRBV6-5 and J usage is TRBJ2-7; 7 nucleotides align to TRBD2. Trimming took 0 bases from V and 4 from J; bases not matched to a gene: 6. CDR3 length: 15 residues. In germline, CDR1 is MNHEY, CDR2 SVGAGI. This CDR3 is CASSYSAGEVYEQYF. As DNA, the CDR3 is TGTGCCAGCAGTTACTCTGCGGGGGAGGTTTACGAGCAGTACTTC.

This clone was detected once. V gene TRBV7-2 combines with J gene TRBJ2-3; 8 bases line up with TRBD2. Germline loops: CDR1 SGHTA, CDR2 FQGNSA. This CDR3 spans 16 amino acids. V lost 2 bases, J lost 2 bases, and 6 bases stayed unmatched. The DNA for the CDR3 is TGTGCCAGCAGCTTATATGGCGGGGGGACCACAGATACGCAGTATTTT. It codes for CASSLYGGGTTDTQYF.

This chain uses TRBV7-2 with TRBJ1-3; 8 nucleotides line up with TRBD1. The CDR3 extends over 15 amino acids. Looked up from germline, CDR1 is SGHTA and CDR2 is FQGNSA. V dropped 6 bases and J dropped 0; count of bases not matched to a gene: 4. Here the CDR3 reads CASRTTGGSGNTIYF. The CDR3, as DNA: TGTGCCAGCAGGACCACAGGGGGCTCTGGAAACACCATATATTTT.

J is TRBJ1-2 and V is TRBV6-1; D is ambiguous. The germline CDR1 and CDR2 sequences are MNHNS and SASEGT. The CDR3 totals 15 residues. Trimming shortened V by 3 bases and J by 13 bases, and 24 bases separated the two germline ends. CDR3 sequence: CASSELGGYYEGFTF. The CDR3 coding sequence is TGTGCCAGCAGTGAGTTGGGCGGGTACTATGAAGGATTCACCTTC.

The chain joins TRBV5-1 to TRBJ1-1; D call uncertain. The germline V and J ends were trimmed by 0 bases and 2 bases, with 8 bases remaining between them. The CDR3 totals 14 residues. CDR1 is SGHRS, CDR2 YFSETQ, per germline. CDR3 loop: CASSLEAGNTEAFF. In nucleotides, the CDR3 is TGCGCCAGCAGCTTGGAGGCGGGTAACACTGAAGCTTTCTTT.

The V and J genes are TRBV27 and TRBJ2-1, with D maybe TRBD2 (6 bases). CDR3 length equals 14 residues. Trimming took off 2 bases at V and 9 bases at J, with 14 bases between the two ends. The germline CDR1 and CDR2 sequences are MNHEY and SMNVEV (reference sequence). CDR3 nucleotide sequence: TGTGCCAGCAGTTTAGGGGGGTCCCCCAGTGAGCAGTTCTTC. It specifies CASSLGGSPSEQFF.

This chain uses TRBV10-3 with TRBJ1-2, with a tentative D call TRBD1 (5 bases). The V gene lost 3 bases and the J gene lost 8 bases, with 13 bases spanning the gap. The CDR3 sequence is 13 residues long. CDR1 and CDR2 (germline): ENHRY, SYGVKD. The CDR3 DNA reads TGTGCCATCAGTGAAGGCAGGGTTGAGGGCTACACCTTC. This gives the protein CAISEGRVEGYTF.